The T cell receptor (beta chain) under discussion was sequenced for a study of blood T cell repertoires in COVID-19. At the level of the study: Material from acute and convalescent COVID-19 was sourced from the United States, Italy and Spain. T cells, B-cell-depleted T cells, or PBMCs provided the cDNA or gDNA that served as material.

In the original processing: Cell counts per sample came from amplifying reference gene primers. Profiling relied on immunoSEQ multiplex PCR, and the TCRdb table lists in-frame clones only, not all of them. V, J and clone size were drawn from that table, and D and trimming were deduced from the DNA. In the table there are some 300,000 clones, around 88% of which are singletons. CDR1 and CDR2 from the germline V gene are SGHTA and FQGNSA. The V and J ends lost 5 bases and 5 bases, in that order; junction bases with no gene match: 8. The CDR3 has 15 residues. The clonotype comes from a woman under 40 who had recovered from COVID-19. The material sequenced was peripheral blood. This chain links TRBV7-2 with TRBJ2-2; 7 bases agree with TRBD1. The CDR3, as DNA: TGTGCCAGCAGCCCGATGACAGGGCGGACCGGGGAGCTGTTTTTT. It yields the protein CASSPMTGRTGELFF.